Given below is one TCR beta chain in context. Germline V lookup: CDR1 SGHNT, CDR2 YENEEA. The CDR3 spans 13 residues. Trimming took off 1 base at V and 6 bases at J, with 10 bases between the two ends. Only in-frame clones appear in the TCRdb table, and some are missing; sequencing was by immunoSEQ multiplex PCR. The sample carries over 1.5 million clones, 95% to 99% recorded once. The sample comes from a study of shared clonotypes between healthy human individuals. The genes are TRBV11-3 and TRBJ2-7; D could derive from TRBD1 or TRBD2 (5 bases each). The clonotype comes from a man aged 25 to 45 in good health. Material for sequencing was naive CD4+ T cells sorted from blood. This sample's subset: CD45RA+ positively selected. The CDR3 nucleotides are TGTGCCAGCAGCTTAGGGGGGTCGGGCGAGCAGTACTTC. Its translation is CASSLGGSGEQYF.